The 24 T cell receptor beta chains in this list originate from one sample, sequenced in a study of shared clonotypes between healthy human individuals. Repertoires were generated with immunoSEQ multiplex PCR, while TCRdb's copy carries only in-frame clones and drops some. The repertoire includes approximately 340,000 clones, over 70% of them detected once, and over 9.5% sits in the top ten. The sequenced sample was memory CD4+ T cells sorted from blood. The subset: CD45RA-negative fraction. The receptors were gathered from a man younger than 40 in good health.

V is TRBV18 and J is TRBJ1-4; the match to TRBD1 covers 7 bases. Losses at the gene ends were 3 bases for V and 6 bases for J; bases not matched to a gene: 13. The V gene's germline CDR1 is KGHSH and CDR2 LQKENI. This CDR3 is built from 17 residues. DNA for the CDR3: TGTGCCAGCTCACCCCCTGGGACAGTTGGGGTACATGAAAAACTGTTTTTT. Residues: CASSPPGTVGVHEKLFF.

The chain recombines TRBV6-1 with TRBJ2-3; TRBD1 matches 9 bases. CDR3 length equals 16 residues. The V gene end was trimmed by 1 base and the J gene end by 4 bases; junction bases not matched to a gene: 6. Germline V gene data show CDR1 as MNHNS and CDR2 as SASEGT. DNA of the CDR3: TGTGCCAGCAGTGAAGTGATGGGACAGGGCGCAGATACGCAGTATTTT. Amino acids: CASSEVMGQGADTQYF.

The DNA of the CDR3 is TGCGCCAGCAGCCAAGATAGAAATAGCAATCAGCCCCAGCATTTT. Translation: CASSQDRNSNQPQHF. The chain links TRBV4-1 to TRBJ1-5, with D unclear. Germline V gives CDR1 MGHRA, CDR2 YSYEKL. This CDR3 region has 15 residues. V shed 0 bases and J shed 0 bases, with 6 bases lying between them.

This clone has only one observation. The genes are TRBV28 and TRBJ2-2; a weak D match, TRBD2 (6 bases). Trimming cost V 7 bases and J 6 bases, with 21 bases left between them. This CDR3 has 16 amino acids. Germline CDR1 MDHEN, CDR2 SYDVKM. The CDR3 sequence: CASTTVRGGVPGELFF. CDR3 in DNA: TGTGCCAGCACCACGGTGAGGGGCGGGGTCCCCGGGGAGCTGTTTTTT. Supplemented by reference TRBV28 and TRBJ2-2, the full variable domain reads DVKVTQSSRYLVKRTGEKVFLECVQDMDHENMFWYRQDPGLGLRLIYFSYDVKMKEKGDIPEGYSVSREKKERFSLILESASTNQTSMYLCASTTVRGGVPGELFFGEGSRLTVL.

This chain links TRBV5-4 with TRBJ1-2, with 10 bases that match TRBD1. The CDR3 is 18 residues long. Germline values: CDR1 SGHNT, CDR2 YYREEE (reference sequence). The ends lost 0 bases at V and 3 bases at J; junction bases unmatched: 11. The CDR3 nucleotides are TGTGCCAGCAGCTTGGGACGCTCGGGACAGGGGACTTACTATGGCTACACCTTC. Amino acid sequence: CASSLGRSGQGTYYGYTF.

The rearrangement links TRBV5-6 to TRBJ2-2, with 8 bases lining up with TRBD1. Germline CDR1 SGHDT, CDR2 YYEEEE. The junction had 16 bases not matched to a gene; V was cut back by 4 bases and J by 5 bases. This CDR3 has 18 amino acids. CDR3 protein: CASSPRRGSRGRTGELFF. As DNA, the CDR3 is TGTGCCAGCAGCCCTCGTCGAGGTTCCAGGGGGCGAACCGGGGAGCTGTTTTTT.

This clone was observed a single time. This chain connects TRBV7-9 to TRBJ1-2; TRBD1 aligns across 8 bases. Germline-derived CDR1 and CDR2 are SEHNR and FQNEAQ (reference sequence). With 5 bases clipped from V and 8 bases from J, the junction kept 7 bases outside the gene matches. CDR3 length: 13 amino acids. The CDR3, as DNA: TGTGCCAGCAGCCCGGGACAGGCTTACGGCTACACCTTC. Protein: CASSPGQAYGYTF.

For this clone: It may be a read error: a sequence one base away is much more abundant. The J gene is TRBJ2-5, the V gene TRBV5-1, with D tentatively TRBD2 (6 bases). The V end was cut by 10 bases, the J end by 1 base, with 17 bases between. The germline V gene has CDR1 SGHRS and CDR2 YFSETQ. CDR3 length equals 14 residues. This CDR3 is CAGTLSGVQETQYF. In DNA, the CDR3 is TGCGCCGGCACCCTCTCGGGGGTCCAAGAGACCCAGTACTTC.

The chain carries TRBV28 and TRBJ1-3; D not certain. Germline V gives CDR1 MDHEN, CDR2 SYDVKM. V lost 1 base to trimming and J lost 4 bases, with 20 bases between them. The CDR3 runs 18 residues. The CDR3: CASSLYIRRRAVGNTIYF. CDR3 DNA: TGTGCCAGCAGTTTATATATCCGGCGTAGGGCAGTCGGAAACACCATATATTTT. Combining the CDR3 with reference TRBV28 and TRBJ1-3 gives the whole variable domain DVKVTQSSRYLVKRTGEKVFLECVQDMDHENMFWYRQDPGLGLRLIYFSYDVKMKEKGDIPEGYSVSREKKERFSLILESASTNQTSMYLCASSLYIRRRAVGNTIYFGEGSWLTVV.

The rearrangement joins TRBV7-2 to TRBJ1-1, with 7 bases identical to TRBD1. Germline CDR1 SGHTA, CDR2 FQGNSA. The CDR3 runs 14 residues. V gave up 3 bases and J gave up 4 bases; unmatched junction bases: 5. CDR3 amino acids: CASSFRGVGTEAFF. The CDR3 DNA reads TGTGCCAGCAGCTTCAGGGGGGTAGGCACTGAAGCTTTCTTT.

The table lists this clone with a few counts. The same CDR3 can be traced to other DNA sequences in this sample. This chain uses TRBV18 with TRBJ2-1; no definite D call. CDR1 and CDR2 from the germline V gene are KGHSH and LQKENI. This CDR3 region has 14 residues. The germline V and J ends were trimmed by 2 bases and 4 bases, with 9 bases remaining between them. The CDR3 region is CASSPKHSYNEQFF. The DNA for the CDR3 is TGTGCCAGCTCACCAAAACACTCGTACAATGAGCAGTTCTTC.

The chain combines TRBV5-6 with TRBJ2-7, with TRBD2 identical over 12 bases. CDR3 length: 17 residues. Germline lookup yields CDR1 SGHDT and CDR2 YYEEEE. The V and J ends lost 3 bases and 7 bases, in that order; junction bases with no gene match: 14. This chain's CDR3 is CASSSFLLAGGLEEQYF. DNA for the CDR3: TGTGCCAGCAGCTCTTTCCTTCTAGCGGGAGGGCTCGAAGAGCAGTACTTC.

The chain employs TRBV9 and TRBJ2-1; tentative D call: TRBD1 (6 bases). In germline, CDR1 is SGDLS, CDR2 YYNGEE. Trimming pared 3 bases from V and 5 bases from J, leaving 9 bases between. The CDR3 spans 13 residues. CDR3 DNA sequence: TGTGCCAGCAGCGGGGGACAAAACAATGAGCAGTTCTTC. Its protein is CASSGGQNNEQFF.

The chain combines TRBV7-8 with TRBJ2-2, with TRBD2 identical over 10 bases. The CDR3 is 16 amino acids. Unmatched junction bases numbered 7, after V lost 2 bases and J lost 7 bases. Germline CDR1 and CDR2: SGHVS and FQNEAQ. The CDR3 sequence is CASSLSASGRIGELFF. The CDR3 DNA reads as TGTGCCAGCAGCTTATCAGCTAGCGGGAGAATCGGGGAGCTGTTTTTT. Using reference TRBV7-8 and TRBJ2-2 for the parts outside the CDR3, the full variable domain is GAGVSQSPRYKVAKRGQDVALRCDPISGHVSLFWYQQALGQGPEFLTYFQNEAQLDKSGLPSDRFFAERPEGSVSTLKIQRTQQEDSAVYLCASSLSASGRIGELFFGEGSRLTVL.

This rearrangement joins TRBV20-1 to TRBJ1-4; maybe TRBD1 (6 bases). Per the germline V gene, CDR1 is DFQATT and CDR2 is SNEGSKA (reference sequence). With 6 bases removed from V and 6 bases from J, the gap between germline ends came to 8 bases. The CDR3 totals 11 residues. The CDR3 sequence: CSAAGDEKLFF. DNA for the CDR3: TGCAGTGCGGCAGGGGATGAAAAACTGTTTTTT.

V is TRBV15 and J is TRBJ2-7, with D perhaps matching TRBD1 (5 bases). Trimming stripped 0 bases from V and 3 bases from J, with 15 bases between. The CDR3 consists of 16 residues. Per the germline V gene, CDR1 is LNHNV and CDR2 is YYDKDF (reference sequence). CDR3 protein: CATSRDWGGADYEQYF. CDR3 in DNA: TGTGCCACCAGCAGAGATTGGGGTGGGGCAGACTACGAGCAGTACTTC.

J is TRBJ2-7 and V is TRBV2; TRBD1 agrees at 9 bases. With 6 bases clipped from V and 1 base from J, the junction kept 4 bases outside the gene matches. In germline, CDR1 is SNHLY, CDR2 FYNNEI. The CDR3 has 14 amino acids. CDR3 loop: CASRKQGASYEQYF. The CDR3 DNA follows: TGTGCCAGCAGGAAACAGGGGGCTTCCTACGAGCAGTACTTC. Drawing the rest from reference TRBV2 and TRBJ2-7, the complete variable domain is EPEVTQTPSHQVTQMGQEVILRCVPISNHLYFYWYRQILGQKVEFLVSFYNNEISEKSEIFDDQFSVERPDGSNFTLKIRSTKLEDSAMYFCASRKQGASYEQYFGPGTRLTVT.

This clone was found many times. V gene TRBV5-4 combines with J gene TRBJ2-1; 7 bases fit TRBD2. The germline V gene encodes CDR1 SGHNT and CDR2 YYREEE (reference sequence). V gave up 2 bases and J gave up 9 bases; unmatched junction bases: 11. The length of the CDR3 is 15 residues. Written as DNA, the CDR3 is TGTGCCAGCAGCTTATTCAGCGGGACCGCCGGTGAGCAGTTCTTC. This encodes CASSLFSGTAGEQFF.

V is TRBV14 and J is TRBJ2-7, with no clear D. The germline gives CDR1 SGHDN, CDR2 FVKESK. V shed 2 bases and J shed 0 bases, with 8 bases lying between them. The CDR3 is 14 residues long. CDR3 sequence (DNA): TGTGCCAGCAGCCAACTAGATAGCTCCTACGAGCAGTACTTC. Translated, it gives CASSQLDSSYEQYF.

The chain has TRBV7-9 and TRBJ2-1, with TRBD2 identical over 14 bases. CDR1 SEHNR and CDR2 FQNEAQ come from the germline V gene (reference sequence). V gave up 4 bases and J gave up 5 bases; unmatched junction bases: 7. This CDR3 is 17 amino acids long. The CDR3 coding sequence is TGTGCCAGCAGCTCGATAAGACTAGCGGGAGGGGACAATGAGCAGTTCTTC. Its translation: CASSSIRLAGGDNEQFF.

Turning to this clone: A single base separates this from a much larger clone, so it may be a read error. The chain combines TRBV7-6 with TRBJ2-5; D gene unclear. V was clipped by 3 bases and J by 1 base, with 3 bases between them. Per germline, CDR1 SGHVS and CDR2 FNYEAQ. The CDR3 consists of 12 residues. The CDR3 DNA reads TGTGCCAGCAGCTTTTTCCAAGAGACCCAGTACTTC. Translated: CASSFFQETQYF.

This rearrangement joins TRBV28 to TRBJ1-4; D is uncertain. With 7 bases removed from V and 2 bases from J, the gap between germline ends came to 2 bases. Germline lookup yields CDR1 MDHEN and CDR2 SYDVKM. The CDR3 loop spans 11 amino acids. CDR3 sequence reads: CASTTNEKLFF. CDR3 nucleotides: TGTGCCAGCACGACTAATGAAAAACTGTTTTTT.

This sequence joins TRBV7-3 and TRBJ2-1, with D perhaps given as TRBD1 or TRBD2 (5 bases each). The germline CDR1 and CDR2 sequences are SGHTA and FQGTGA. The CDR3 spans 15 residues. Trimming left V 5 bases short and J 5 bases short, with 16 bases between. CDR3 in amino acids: CASSLMQGAHNEQFF. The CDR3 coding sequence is TGTGCCAGCAGCCTCATGCAGGGAGCTCACAATGAGCAGTTCTTC.

CDR3 sequence: CASLATVTSTDTQYF. CDR3 DNA sequence: TGTGCCAGCCTCGCGACTGTAACTAGCACAGATACGCAGTATTTT. The V and J genes are TRBV6-5 and TRBJ2-3; D is unclear. This CDR3 spans 15 amino acids. Trimming removed 8 bases from V and 0 bases from J, with 15 bases in between. Germline CDR1 MNHEY, CDR2 SVGAGI.